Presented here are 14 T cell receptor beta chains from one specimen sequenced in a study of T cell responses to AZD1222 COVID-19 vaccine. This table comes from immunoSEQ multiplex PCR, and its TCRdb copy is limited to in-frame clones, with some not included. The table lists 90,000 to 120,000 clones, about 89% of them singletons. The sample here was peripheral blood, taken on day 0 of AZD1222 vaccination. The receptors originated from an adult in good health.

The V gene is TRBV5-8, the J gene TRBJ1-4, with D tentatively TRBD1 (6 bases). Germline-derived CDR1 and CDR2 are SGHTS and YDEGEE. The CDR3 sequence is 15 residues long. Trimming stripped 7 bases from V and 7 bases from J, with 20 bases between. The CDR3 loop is CASGLWGGHGEKLFF. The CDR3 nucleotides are TGTGCCAGCGGACTGTGGGGGGGGCACGGTGAAAAACTGTTTTTT.

In DNA form, the CDR3 reads TGTGCCATCAGTGGTCGCCTAGCGGAGCTCTACGAGCAGTACTTC. This translates into CAISGRLAELYEQYF. The V and J genes are TRBV10-3 and TRBJ2-7; 7 nucleotides align to TRBD2. Per the germline V gene, CDR1 is ENHRY and CDR2 is SYGVKD. CDR3 length: 15 residues. Trimming took 4 bases from V and 3 from J; bases not matched to a gene: 9.

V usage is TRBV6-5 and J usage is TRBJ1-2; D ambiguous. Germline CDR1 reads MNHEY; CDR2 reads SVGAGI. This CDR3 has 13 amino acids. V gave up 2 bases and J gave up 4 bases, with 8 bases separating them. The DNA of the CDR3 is TGTGCCAGCAGTTACGGCAGGATCTATGGCTACACCTTC. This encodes CASSYGRIYGYTF.

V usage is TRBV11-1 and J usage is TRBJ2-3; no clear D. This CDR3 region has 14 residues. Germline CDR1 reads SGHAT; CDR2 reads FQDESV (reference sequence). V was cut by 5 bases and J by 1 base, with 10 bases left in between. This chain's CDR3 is CASSPTPGTDTQYF. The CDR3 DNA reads TGTGCCAGCAGCCCGACTCCCGGCACAGATACGCAGTATTTT.

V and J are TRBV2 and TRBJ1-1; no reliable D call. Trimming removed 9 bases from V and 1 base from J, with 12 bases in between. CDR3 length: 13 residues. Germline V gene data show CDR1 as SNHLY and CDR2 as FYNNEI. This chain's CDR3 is CARATAENTEAFF. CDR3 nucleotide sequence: TGTGCCAGGGCCACAGCCGAGAACACTGAAGCTTTCTTT.

The CDR3 here is CASSPDNRSGYTF. CDR3 bases: TGTGCCAGCTCCCCGGACAATCGTAGTGGCTACACCTTC. The chain links TRBV18 to TRBJ1-2, with D maybe TRBD1 (5 bases). CDR1 is KGHSH and CDR2 is LQKENI in the germline V gene. CDR3 length: 13 amino acids. V lost 6 bases to trimming and J lost 7 bases, with 15 bases between them.

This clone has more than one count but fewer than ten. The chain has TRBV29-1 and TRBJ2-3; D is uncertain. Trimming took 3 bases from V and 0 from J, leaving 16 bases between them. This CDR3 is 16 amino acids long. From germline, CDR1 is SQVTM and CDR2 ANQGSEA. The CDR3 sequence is CSVEVWRELSTDTQYF. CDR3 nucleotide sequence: TGCAGCGTTGAGGTCTGGCGTGAACTTAGCACAGATACGCAGTATTTT.

The DNA for the CDR3 is TGTGCCAGCTCAGACGAGCTGGCAGATACGCAGTATTTT. This encodes CASSDELADTQYF. The chain combines TRBV18 with TRBJ2-3; D not certain. V dropped 5 bases and J dropped 4 bases, with 10 bases sitting between them. The CDR3 has 13 amino acids. Per germline, CDR1 KGHSH and CDR2 LQKENI. Complete variable domain (other parts from reference TRBV18 and TRBJ2-3): NAGVMQNPRHLVRRRGQEARLRCSPMKGHSHVYWYRQLPEEGLKFMVYLQKENIIDESGMPKERFSAEFPKEGPSILRIQQVVRGDSAAYFCASSDELADTQYFGPGTRLTVL.

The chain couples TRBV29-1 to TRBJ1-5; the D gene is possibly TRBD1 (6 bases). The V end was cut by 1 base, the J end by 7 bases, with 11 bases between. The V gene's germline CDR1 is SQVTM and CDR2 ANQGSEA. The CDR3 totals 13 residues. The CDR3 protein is CSVEGGGGQPQHF. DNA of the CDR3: TGCAGCGTTGAAGGAGGGGGAGGGCAGCCCCAGCATTTT.

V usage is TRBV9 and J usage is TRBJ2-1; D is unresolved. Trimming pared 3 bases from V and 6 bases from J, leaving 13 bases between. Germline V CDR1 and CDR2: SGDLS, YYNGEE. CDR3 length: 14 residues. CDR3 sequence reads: CASSARFEVNEQFF. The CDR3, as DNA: TGTGCCAGCAGCGCCCGGTTCGAGGTCAATGAGCAGTTCTTC.

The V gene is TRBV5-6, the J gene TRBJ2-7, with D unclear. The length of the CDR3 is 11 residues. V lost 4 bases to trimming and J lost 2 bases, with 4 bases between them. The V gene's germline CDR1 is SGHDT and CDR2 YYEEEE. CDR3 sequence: CASSTTYEQYF. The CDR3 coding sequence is TGTGCCAGCAGCACAACCTACGAGCAGTACTTC.

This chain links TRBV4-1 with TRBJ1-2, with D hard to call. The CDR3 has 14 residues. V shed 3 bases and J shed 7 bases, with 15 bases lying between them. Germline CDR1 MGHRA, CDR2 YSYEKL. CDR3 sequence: CASSHREGEGGYTF. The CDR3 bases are TGCGCCAGCAGCCACCGAGAGGGTGAAGGTGGCTACACCTTC.

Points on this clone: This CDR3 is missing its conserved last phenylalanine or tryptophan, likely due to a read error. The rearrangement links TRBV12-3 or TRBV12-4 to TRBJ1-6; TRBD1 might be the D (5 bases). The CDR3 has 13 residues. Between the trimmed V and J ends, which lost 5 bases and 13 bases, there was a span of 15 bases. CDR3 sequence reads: CASSASGRTPLHL. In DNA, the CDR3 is TGTGCCAGCAGTGCCTCAGGGCGAACTCCCCTCCACCTT.

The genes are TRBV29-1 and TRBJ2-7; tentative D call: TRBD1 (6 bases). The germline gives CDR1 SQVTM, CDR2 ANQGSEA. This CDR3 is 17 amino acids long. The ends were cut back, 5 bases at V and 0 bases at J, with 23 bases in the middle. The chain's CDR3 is CSVFLHNRDKSSYEQYF. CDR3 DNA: TGCAGCGTTTTCCTTCATAACAGGGACAAAAGCTCCTACGAGCAGTACTTC.